There are a few counts of the clone carrying this T cell receptor beta chain. Its antigen remains unknown. The CDR3 is 13 residues long. From germline, CDR1 is SGHNT and CDR2 YYREEE (reference sequence). V was trimmed by 3 bases and J by 8 bases, leaving 11 bases between them. This sample is drawn from a study of T cell responses to AZD1222 COVID-19 vaccine. The table came from immunoSEQ multiplex PCR; TCRdb's copy has only in-frame clones and leaves some out. The sample lists 80,000 to 100,000 clones; roughly 84% were seen once. Overall study findings and caveats: Rises in breadth and depth of Spike-specific TCRs came after two AZD1222 doses. None of the repertoires were sampled until the peak T cell response had passed. Baseline testing showed seropositivity in only five or six AZD1222 recipients.

The sequencing used peripheral blood, collected on day 0 of AZD1222 vaccination. J is TRBJ1-4 and V is TRBV5-4; D unclear. This sequence originates from an adult in good health. CDR3 region: CASSSIVGEKLFF. CDR3 DNA sequence: TGTGCCAGCAGCTCGATTGTCGGGGAAAAACTGTTTTTT.